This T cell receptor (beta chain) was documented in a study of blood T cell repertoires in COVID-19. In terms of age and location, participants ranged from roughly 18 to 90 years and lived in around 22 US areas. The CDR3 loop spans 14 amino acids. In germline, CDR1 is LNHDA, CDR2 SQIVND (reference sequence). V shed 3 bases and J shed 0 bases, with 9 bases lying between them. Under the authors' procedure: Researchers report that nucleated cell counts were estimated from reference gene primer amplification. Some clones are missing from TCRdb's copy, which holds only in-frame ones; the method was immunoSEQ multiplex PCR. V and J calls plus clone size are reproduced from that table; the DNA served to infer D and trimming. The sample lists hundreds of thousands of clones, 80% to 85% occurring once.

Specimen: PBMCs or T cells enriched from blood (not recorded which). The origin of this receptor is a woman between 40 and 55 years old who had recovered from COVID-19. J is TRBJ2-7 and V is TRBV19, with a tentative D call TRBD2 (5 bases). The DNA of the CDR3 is TGTGCCAGTAGTATTGGGCGGGCCTCCTACGAGCAGTACTTC. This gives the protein CASSIGRASYEQYF.